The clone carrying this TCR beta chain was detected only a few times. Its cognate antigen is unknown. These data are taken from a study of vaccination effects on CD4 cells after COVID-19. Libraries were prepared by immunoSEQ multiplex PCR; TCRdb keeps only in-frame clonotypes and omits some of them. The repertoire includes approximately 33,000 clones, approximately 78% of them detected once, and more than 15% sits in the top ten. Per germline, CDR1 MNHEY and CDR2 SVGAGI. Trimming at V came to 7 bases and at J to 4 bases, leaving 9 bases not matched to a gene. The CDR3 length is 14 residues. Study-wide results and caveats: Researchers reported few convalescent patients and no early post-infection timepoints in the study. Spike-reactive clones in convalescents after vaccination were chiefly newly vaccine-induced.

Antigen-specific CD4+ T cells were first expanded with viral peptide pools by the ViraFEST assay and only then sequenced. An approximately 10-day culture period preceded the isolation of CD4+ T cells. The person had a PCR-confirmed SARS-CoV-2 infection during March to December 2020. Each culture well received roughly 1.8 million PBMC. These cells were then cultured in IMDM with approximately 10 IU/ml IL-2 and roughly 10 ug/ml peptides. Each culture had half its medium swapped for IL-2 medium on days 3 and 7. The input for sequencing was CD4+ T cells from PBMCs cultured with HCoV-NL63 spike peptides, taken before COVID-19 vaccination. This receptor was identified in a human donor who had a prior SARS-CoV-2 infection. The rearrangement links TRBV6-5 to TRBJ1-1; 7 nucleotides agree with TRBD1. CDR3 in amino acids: CASTKGGASTEAFF. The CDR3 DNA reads TGTGCCAGCACTAAAGGGGGCGCGTCCACTGAAGCTTTCTTT.